Below, one T cell receptor (beta chain) is given with its context. Its antigen is unknown. Each cell subset's genomic DNA was divided evenly among several immunoSEQ plates. In the original analysis: ImmunoSEQ only sent back junction sequences with no quality scores, so filtering was done differently. Generated by immunoSEQ multiplex PCR, the TCRdb table keeps only in-frame clones and is missing some. The V and J calls and the clone size are those of that table, but D and trimming were determined from the DNA. The profile shows 400,000 to 600,000 clones, roughly 95% of them singletons. This sample is part of a study of shared clonotypes between healthy human individuals. Study background: Each donor contributed plates that comprised three CD4 naive, three CD4 memory, two CD8 naive and one CD8 memory. Overall study results and limits: Clonotype sharing across several donors was observed for around 4.5% of naive CD4 clonotypes.

V gave up 3 bases and J gave up 1 base, with 7 bases separating them. CDR3 length: 13 amino acids. Germline V lookup: CDR1 MDHEN, CDR2 SYDVKM. This clonotype originated in a woman aged 25-40 years in good health. Sequenced: naive CD4+ T cells sorted from blood. Subset defined: CD45RA+ positively selected. The J gene is TRBJ2-7, the V gene TRBV28; D is perhaps TRBD2 (5 bases). CDR3 region: CASSFEGSYEQYF. CDR3 DNA sequence: TGTGCCAGCAGTTTTGAGGGTTCCTACGAGCAGTACTTC.